This TCR beta chain was sequenced in a study of naive and memory T cell subsets. Whole-blood samples were about 2.5 ml of peripheral blood from healthy adult volunteers. Germline V gene lookup returns CDR1 SQVTM and CDR2 ANQGSEA. V trimming: 7 bases; J trimming: 2 bases; junction bases outside the gene matches: 6. The CDR3 consists of 13 residues. For blood and skin samples, reverse transcription used TCR alpha and beta constant primers. Amplification of ligated cDNA took four PCR rounds with SP2 and nested alpha and beta constant primers. TCRdb reprocessed the 5' RACE reads with MiXCR, giving one entry per CDR3 protein. This table has approximately 22,000 distinct CDR3 sequences, around 4% appearing once. This clonotype was seen ten or more times.

The source of this sequence is a male donor in good health. The chain employs TRBV29-1 and TRBJ2-3; 7 nucleotides match TRBD1. This CDR3 reads CSALTGFTDTQYF. CDR3 nucleotide sequence: TGCAGCGCCCTGACAGGGTTCACAGATACGCAGTATTTT.